This T cell receptor beta chain was documented in a study of identical twins. This clonotype was seen ten or more times. MiXCR, applied by TCRdb to the 5' RACE reads, yields one record per CDR3 protein. The table has hundreds of thousands of distinct CDR3 sequences, 18% seen once. This CDR3 region has 14 residues. Deletions cut 4 bases from V and 8 bases from J, with 14 bases between. CDR1 is LNHNV and CDR2 is YYDKDF in the germline V gene (reference sequence). The same sample was also used in a study of T cells expressing NK-cell markers. From that report: One of the eight sequenced donors was seronegative, whereas the other seven were HCMV-seropositive. Several donors' CD3+CD56-NKG2C+ cells were dominated by the same clonotypes. Expanded clones of NKG2C+ T cells had an unclear HCMV specificity.

The origin of this receptor is a woman aged 18-35 years in good health. The sequencing sample was made of PBMCs. The chain couples TRBV15 to TRBJ1-4; the D gene is possibly TRBD1 (5 bases). The CDR3 sequence is CATSMKGAREKLFF. For the CDR3, the DNA is TGTGCCACCAGCATGAAAGGGGCGCGGGAAAAACTGTTTTTT.